The source of this T cell receptor beta chain is a study of blood T cell repertoires in COVID-19. Study background: Sample material is recorded as cDNA or gDNA derived from T cells, B-cell-depleted T cells, or PBMCs.

In the authors' workflow: The assay estimated nucleated cells by amplifying reference gene primers. Data came from immunoSEQ multiplex PCR; TCRdb stores just in-frame clones and leaves some out. That table supplies the V and J calls and clone size; D and trimming were determined from the DNA. The sample records under 40,000 clones, 75% to 90% being singletons. The CDR3 is 12 amino acids. Germline V lookup: CDR1 SNHLY, CDR2 FYNNEI. V shed 10 bases, J shed 7 bases, and the junction held 6 bases outside the gene matches. Input material: peripheral blood. The receptor comes from a human donor with acute or convalescent COVID-19. The donor label of this sample is uncertain. This chain connects TRBV2 to TRBJ1-4, with 7 bases aligning to TRBD1. CDR3 nucleotides: TGTGCCAACTCGCAGGGGGGTGAAAAACTGTTTTTT. Translation gives CANSQGGEKLFF.